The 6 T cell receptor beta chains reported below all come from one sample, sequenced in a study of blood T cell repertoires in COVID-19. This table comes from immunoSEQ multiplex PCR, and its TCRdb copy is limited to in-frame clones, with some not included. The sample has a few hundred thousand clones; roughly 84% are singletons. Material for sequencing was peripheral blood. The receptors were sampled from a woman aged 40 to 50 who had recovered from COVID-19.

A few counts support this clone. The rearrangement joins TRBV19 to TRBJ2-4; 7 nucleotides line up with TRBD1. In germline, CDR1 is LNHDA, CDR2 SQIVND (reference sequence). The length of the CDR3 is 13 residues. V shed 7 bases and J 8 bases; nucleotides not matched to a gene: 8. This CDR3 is CASTQTGSDIQYF. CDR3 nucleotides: TGTGCCAGTACCCAGACAGGGTCCGACATTCAGTACTTC.

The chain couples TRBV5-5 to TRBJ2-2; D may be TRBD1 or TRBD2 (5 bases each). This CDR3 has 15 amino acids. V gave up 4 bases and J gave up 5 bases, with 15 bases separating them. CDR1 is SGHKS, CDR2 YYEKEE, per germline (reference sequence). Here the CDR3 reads CASSLGPSQTGELFF. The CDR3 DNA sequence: TGTGCCAGCAGCCTGGGACCCTCACAGACCGGGGAGCTGTTTTTT.

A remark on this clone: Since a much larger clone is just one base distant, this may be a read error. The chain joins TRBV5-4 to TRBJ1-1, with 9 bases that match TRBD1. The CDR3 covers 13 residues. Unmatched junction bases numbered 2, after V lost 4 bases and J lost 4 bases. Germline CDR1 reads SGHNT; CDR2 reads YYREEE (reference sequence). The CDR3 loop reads CASSGQGSTEAFF. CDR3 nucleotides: TGTGCCAGCAGCGGACAGGGGAGCACTGAAGCTTTCTTT.

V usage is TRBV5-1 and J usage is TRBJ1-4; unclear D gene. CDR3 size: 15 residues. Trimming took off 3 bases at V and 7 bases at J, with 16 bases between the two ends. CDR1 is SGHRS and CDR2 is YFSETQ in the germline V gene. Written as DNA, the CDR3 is TGCGCCAGCAGCTACTCCGGGCCCCGGGGTGAAAAACTGTTTTTT. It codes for CASSYSGPRGEKLFF.

CDR3 loop: CASSPSPEGYTEAFF. The CDR3 DNA is TGTGCCAGCAGCCCCTCTCCGGAGGGGTACACTGAAGCTTTCTTT. V usage is TRBV27 and J usage is TRBJ1-1, with a weak D call TRBD1 (5 bases). Germline CDR1 reads MNHEY; CDR2 reads SMNVEV (reference sequence). The CDR3 consists of 15 residues. V was clipped by 6 bases and J by 3 bases, with 17 bases between them.

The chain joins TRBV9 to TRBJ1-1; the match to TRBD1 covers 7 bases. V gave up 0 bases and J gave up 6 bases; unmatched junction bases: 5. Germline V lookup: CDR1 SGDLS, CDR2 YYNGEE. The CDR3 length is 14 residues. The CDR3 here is CASSVVEGTAEAFF. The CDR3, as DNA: TGTGCCAGCAGCGTAGTGGAGGGGACAGCTGAAGCTTTCTTT.